This T cell receptor (beta chain) derives from a study of cytomegalovirus exposure and HLA in healthy donors (dated by TCRdb to 2017 to 2019). Broadly, across the study: An earlier analysis of approximately 640 of the donors reported 250 to 350 Gb of sequence data and around 120 million unique TCR beta sequences from about 179 million T cells. Along with the roughly 670-subject first cohort, a separate validation cohort of more than 90 different subjects was used. In a later genetic analysis, genome-wide SNP genotypes for about 60% of the 666 donors were used, and that subset was treated as a discovery cohort. Every discovery cohort repertoire had been produced on one sequencing platform. To predict cytomegalovirus infection status, the study brought together high-throughput TCR immunosequencing, statistical association of individual TCRs with disease status, and machine learning. The study aimed to test whether cataloging public T cell receptors could reveal signatures of past pathogen exposure. To study patterns of TCR occurrence, a later analysis re-analyzed previously published TCR beta repertoires from several hundred donors and added high-resolution HLA genotyping. The number of donors typed differed by locus, with about 629-640 for A, B, C, DRB1 and DQB1, over 500 for DQA1, about 610 for DPA1, and over 400 for DPB1. Among the approximately 400 genotyped donors, around 81% belonged to the genetic ancestry cluster associated with self-reported Caucasian donors. HLA typing included class I and class II loci at four-digit resolution. Rather than using new phenotypic data, the later analysis identified candidate immune exposures from TCR beta sequences and from how often those sequences occurred across donors. An early release that covered around 590 HLA-typed donors contained around 330 gigabases of sequencing data and around 80 million unique TCR sequences. Donor age, sex, ethnicity and CMV serostatus were compiled together with the repertoire data. Five DR-DQ haplotypes were handled as single units for association and clustering, since linkage in the cohort was strong. Using immunosequencing, the study profiled T cell repertoires from about 650 subjects and related those repertoires to cytomegalovirus serostatus. On average, around 240,000 unique TCR beta nucleotide sequences were sequenced per donor among roughly 430 genotyped donors of the cohort, with 15% to 20% of those sequences being non-productive. To decide whether each TCR beta V gene segment behaved as functional or pseudogenic, an earlier analysis of fewer than 750 of the donors relied on high-throughput TCR beta sequencing. Overall study outcomes, separate from this receptor: Sequencing depth was assumed to be roughly uniform across donors in the presence/absence analyses, though that assumption may not hold. For the cohort, immune exposure information was limited to CMV serostatus. A further reported finding was that TCR beta sequences accurately predicted the HLA-A and HLA-B alleles for most subjects in the first cohort. An earlier analysis of some 590 of the donors showed that most TCR beta V segments appeared in productive rearrangements either about 87% or about 30% of the time, which broadly matched IMGT annotations. Compared with the roughly 700-donor mean, donors in an Asian-associated ancestry cluster had fewer N-insertions in productive TCRs, according to a later genetic analysis. Linkage disequilibrium might explain the correlated functional status among segregating V segments, but an unknown experimental factor could not be excluded. A total of 150 to 200 TCR beta chains were listed by the study as associated with cytomegalovirus. Because some donors lacked HLA typing at each locus, the association tests relied only on the typed subset. The authors suggested that the approach could potentially be extended to other disease states and immunological phenotypes. Around 16 rarely observed V segments, including chromosome 9 orphons, were excluded from the earlier analysis of about 600 of the donors because counts were too low. Strong co-occurrence of HLA alleles, especially DR and DQ, made assigning TCR associations to individual alleles difficult. The classifier was reported to diagnose cytomegalovirus status with high specificity and sensitivity in both the original and validation cohorts. The sequencing pipeline was judged likely to have produced a cluster of highly shared sequence variants as a technical artifact. A later analysis associated around 16,000 TCR beta sequences with specific HLA alleles at a false discovery rate of 0.05. Several of the top co-occurrence clusters appeared to be linked to parvovirus B19, influenza, CMV and Epstein-Barr virus, according to a later analysis. Most TCR sequences were seen in very few donors, while some public TCRs were found in many individuals. An association between a missense DCLRE1C variant and V-gene and J-gene trimming of TCR beta chains was found in a later genetic analysis and replicated in an independent cohort. Compared with equally common non-associated chains, HLA-associated TCR beta chains in a later analysis were more clonally expanded and had lower generation probabilities. This cohort had only TCR beta chains sequenced, and the lack of alpha or paired-chain data limited which features could be detected. A few of the identified cytomegalovirus-associated TCR beta chains were confirmed in vitro to be specific for cytomegalovirus antigens. A later analysis found that TCR association rates varied across HLA loci, with DRB1 alleles showing the most associated TCRs and HLA-C alleles the fewest. In a later analysis, most CMV-associated TCR beta chains were found to appear HLA-restricted, with HLA associations seemingly driven largely by CMV exposure.

In regard to this clone: What this receptor recognizes is not known. No much larger clonotype is one base removed from it; base qualities were not supplied.

The library was obtained by the immunoSEQ multiplex PCR assay. The multiplex PCR relied on a mix of 60 forward primers for TCR Vbeta segments and 13 reverse primers for TCR Jbeta segments. A multiplex PCR assay on genomic DNA amplified the CDR3 region of rearranged TCR beta genes. Amplified TCR beta libraries were sequenced as 87-base-pair reads on the Illumina HiSeq System. On the authors' methods: In a later analysis, tens of millions of unique TCR beta chains were counted across the approximately 670 repertoires, and roughly 11 million of these chains were shared by at least two donors. To remove PCR and sequencing errors, raw reads were error-corrected and collapsed into unique sequences using a nearest-neighbor algorithm that merged closely related sequences. CDR3 sequences were aligned to IMGT reference sequences to assign V, D and J gene segments. For a sequence to be retained, a match of at least six nucleotides to both a V gene segment and a J gene segment was required. Rearrangements were called productive when the CDR3 lacked stop codons and stayed in frame with V and J; all others were non-productive. CDR3 was defined by IMGT convention, running from the second conserved V-encoded cysteine to the conserved J-encoded phenylalanine. The earlier analysis of a few hundred of the donors excluded any sequence lacking an unambiguous match to a single V gene segment. An earlier analysis of around 600 of the donors classified V segments as functional when productive rearrangements were above 56.7% and as segregating when the standard deviation between donors was above 5%. A statistical classification framework was built to diagnose cytomegalovirus status from the catalog of TCR beta chain sequences. V and J gene assignment, in a later analysis, came from comparing TCR nucleotide sequences with IMGT/GENE-DB human TR gene sequences. A later analysis assigned CDR3 sequences and most-parsimonious VDJ recombination scenarios with the TCRdist pipeline. In a later analysis, each TCR beta chain was defined by its CDR3 amino acid sequence together with its V-gene family, and reads lacking a unique V-gene family were excluded. As a way to deal with suspected cross-contamination and a sequencing artifact, a later analysis dropped approximately 570 nucleotide sequences that were highly shared and had low generation probability. A later analysis calculated a clonal expansion index for each public chain from normalized within-repertoire ranks of inferred template counts. In a later analysis, generation probabilities were computed using a VDJ recombination model fitted to out-of-frame rearrangements, and the results were checked against IGoR. In a later analysis, hypergeometric tests were used to score TCR-TCR, TCR-HLA and TCR-CMV co-occurrence, with a repertoire-size bias correction applied to TCR pairs. To estimate false discovery rates, a later analysis permuted the HLA or CMV assignments 20 times. In a later analysis, co-occurring TCRs were grouped with DBSCAN, and TCRdist sequence similarity was added when clustering was performed within HLA-allele-positive subsets. Co-occurrence clustering excluded repertoires with fewer than 30,000 or more than 120,000 public chains, plus five with anomalous nucleotide sharing. TCRdb re-hosts the immuneACCESS table, in-frame sequences only. Its copies lack some clones; in the studies checked, an unresolved V gene accounts for under half of them, and the cause for the rest is not known. That table furnishes V, J and clone size, whereas the DNA furnished D and trimming. Here the sample has some 200,000 clones; around 89% occur a single time. The ten largest make up 1% of the sample.

The cohort comprised around 700 healthy bone marrow donors. All cohort members were sampled while nominally healthy, although unrecorded immune exposures were likely present. The donor tested CMV seronegative and was one of the 352 seronegative cohort members. Each donor provided a peripheral blood sample, and peripheral blood mononuclear cells were used for TCR beta sequencing. Genomic DNA extraction from the blood cell samples was performed with the Qiagen DNeasy Blood Extraction Kit. This sequence originates from a woman in her late teens or twenties in good health and CMV-seronegative. The sequenced sample consisted of PBMCs.

The CDR3 has the sequence CASSLMGGQPQHF. The DNA sequence is given as TGTGCCAGCAGCTTAATGGGGGGTCAGCCCCAGCATTTT. The chain couples TRBV7-2 to TRBJ1-5; the D segment could be TRBD1, given 5 matching bases. CDR1 and CDR2 are drawn from the germline V gene: SGHTA, FQGNSA. The junction shows trimming of 2 bases on V and 6 bases on J, plus 8 bases between the germline ends. The CDR3 has 13 amino acids, counting the end cysteine and phenylalanine. The only DNA kept is the CDR3, 39 bases in frame from the first base.